This T cell receptor beta chain was observed in a study of T cell changes during pregnancy in multiple sclerosis. TCRdb keeps only in-frame clones here, not all; method: immunoSEQ multiplex PCR. The data contain tens of thousands of clones, more than 85% of them seen just once; the ten biggest clones take up 2.6%. This clonotype was sampled from a female donor with multiple sclerosis, enrolled in a pregnancy study. The specimen was CD8+ T cells from peripheral blood mononuclear cells, collected in the third trimester of pregnancy.

The CDR3 DNA is TGTGCCAGTAGTATAGGTCACGGACTGGGTTCCTACGAGCAGTACTTC. Translated: CASSIGHGLGSYEQYF. The chain uses TRBV19 and TRBJ2-7, with D perhaps TRBD2 (5 bases). V shed 1 base and J shed 1 base, with 14 bases lying between them. CDR3 length: 16 amino acids. Germline V gene sequence: CDR1 LNHDA, CDR2 SQIVND (reference sequence). Supplemented by reference TRBV19 and TRBJ2-7, the full variable domain reads DGGITQSPKYLFRKEGQNVTLSCEQNLNHDAMYWYRQDPGQGLRLIYYSQIVNDFQKGDIAEGYSVSREKKESFPLTVTSAQKNPTAFYLCASSIGHGLGSYEQYFGPGTRLTVT.